The sequence of this T cell receptor beta chain was determined in a study of shared clonotypes between healthy human individuals. Clones were sequenced by immunoSEQ multiplex PCR, and TCRdb holds only the in-frame ones, with some missing. This sample yields some 530,000 clones, of which around 80% are seen a single time; 12% belongs to the top ten. The ends were cut back, 6 bases at V and 6 bases at J, with 15 bases in the middle. There are 13 residues in the CDR3. Germline values: CDR1 MNHEY, CDR2 SVGAGI. Sequenced: PBMCs. V is TRBV6-5 and J is TRBJ2-7; D tentatively reads TRBD1 or TRBD2 (5 bases each). This clonotype was sampled from a woman in her 40s in good health. Some clones in this sample may be carry-over from other donors' samples. CDR3 in amino acids: CASSRARGAEQYF. The CDR3 DNA follows: TGTGCCAGCAGCCGCGCCCGGGGCGCCGAGCAGTACTTC.